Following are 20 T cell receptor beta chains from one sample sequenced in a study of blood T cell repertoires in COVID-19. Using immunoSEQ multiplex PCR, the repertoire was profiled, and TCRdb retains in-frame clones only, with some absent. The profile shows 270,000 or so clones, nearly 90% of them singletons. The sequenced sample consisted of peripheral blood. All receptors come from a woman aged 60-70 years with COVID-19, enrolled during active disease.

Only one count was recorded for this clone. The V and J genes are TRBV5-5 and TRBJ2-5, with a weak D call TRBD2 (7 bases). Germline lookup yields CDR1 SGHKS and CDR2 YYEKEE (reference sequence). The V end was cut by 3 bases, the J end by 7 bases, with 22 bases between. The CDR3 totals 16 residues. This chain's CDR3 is CASSSEGGGAGRTQYF. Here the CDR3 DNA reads TGTGCCAGCAGCTCAGAAGGTGGGGGGGCAGGTAGGACCCAGTACTTC.

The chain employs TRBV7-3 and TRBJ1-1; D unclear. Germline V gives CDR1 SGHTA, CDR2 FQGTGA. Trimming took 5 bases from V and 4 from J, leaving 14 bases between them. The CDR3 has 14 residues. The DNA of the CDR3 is TGTGCCAGCAGCCCCCTCGGCGGGCGCACTGAAGCTTTCTTT. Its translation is CASSPLGGRTEAFF.

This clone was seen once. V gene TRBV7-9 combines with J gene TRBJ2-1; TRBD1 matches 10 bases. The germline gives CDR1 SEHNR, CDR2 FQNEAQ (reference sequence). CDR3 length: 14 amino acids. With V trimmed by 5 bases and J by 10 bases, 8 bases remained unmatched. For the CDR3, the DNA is TGTGCCAGCAGCCCCGGGACAGGGGTTCGGGAGCAGTTCTTC. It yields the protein CASSPGTGVREQFF.

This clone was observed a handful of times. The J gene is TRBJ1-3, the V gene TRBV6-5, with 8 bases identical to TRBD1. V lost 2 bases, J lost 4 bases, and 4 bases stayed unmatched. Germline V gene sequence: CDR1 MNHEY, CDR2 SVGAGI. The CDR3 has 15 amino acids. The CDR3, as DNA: TGTGCCAGCAGTTACACAGGGGGAGGGGGAAACACCATATATTTT. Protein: CASSYTGGGGNTIYF.

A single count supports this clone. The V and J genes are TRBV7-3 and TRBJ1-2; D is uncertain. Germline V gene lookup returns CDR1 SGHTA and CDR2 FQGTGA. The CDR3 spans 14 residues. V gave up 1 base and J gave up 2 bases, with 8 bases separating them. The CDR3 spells CASSLNAGNYGYTF. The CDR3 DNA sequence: TGTGCCAGCAGCTTAAATGCGGGGAACTATGGCTACACCTTC.

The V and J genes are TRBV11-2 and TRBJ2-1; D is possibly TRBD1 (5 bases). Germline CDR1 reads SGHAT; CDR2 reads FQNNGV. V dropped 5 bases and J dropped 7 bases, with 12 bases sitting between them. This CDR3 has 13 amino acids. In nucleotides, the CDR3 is TGTGCCAGCAGCCGCTCACAGGTGAATGAGCAGTTCTTC. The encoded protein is CASSRSQVNEQFF.

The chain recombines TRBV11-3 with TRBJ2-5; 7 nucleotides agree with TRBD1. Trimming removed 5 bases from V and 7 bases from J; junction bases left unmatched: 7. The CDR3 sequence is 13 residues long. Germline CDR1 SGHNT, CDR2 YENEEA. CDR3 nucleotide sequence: TGTGCCAGCAGCCCCGACAGGGTGGGGACCCAGTACTTC. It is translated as CASSPDRVGTQYF.

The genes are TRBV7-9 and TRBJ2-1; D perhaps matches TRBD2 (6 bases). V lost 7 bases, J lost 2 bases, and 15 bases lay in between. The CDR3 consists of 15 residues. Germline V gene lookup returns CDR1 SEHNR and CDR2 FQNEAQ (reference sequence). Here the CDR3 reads CASTALGGPYNEQFF. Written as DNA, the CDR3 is TGTGCCAGCACCGCACTCGGGGGTCCCTACAATGAGCAGTTCTTC. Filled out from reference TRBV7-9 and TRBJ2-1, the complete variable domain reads DTGVSQNPRHKITKRGQNVTFRCDPISEHNRLYWYRQTLGQGPEFLTYFQNEAQLEKSRLLSDRFSAERPKGSFSTLEIQRTEQGDSAMYLCASTALGGPYNEQFFGPGTRLTVL.

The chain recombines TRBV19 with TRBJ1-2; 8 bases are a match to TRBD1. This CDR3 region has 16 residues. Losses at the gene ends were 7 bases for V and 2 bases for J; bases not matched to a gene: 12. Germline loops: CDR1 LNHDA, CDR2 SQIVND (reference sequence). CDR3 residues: CASTLEGDRRNYGYTF. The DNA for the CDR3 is TGTGCCAGTACCCTTGAGGGGGACAGGAGGAACTATGGCTACACCTTC.

In nucleotides, the CDR3 is TGTGCCAGCAGGGTGATTGGAGGACCCCTCCACTTT. It translates to CASRVIGGPLHF. The V and J genes are TRBV2 and TRBJ1-6; D uncertain. Germline lookup yields CDR1 SNHLY and CDR2 FYNNEI. V lost 6 bases, J lost 12 bases, and 12 bases lay in between. The CDR3 spans 12 residues.

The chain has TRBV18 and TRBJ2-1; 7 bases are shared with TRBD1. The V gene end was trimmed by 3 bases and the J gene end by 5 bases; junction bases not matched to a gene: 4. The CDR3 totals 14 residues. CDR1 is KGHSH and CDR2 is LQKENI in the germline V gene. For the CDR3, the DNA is TGTGCCAGCTCACCCCGGGACAGAGACAATGAGCAGTTCTTC. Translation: CASSPRDRDNEQFF.

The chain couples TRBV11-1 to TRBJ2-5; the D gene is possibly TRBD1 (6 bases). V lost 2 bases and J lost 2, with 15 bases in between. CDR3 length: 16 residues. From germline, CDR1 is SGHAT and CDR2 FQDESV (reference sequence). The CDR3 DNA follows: TGTGCCAGCAGCTTAACGATGAGGACAGTACAAGAGACCCAGTACTTC. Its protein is CASSLTMRTVQETQYF.

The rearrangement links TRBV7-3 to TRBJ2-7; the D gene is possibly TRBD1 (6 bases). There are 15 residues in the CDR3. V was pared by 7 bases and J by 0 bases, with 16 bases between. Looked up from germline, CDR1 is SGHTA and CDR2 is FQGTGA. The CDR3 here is CASTVVDRISYEQYF. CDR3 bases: TGTGCCAGCACCGTAGTTGACAGGATCTCCTACGAGCAGTACTTC.

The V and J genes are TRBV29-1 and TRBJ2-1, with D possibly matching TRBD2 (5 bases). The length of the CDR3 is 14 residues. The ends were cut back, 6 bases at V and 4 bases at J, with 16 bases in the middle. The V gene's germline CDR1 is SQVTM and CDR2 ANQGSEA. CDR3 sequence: CSVDSGMLYNEQFF. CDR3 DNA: TGCAGCGTAGATTCCGGGATGTTATACAATGAGCAGTTCTTC.

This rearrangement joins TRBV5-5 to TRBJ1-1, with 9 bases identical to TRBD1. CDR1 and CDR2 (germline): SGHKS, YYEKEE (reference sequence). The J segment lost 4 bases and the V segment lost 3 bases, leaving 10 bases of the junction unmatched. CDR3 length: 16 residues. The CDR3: CASSWGQGPGSTEAFF. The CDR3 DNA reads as TGTGCCAGCAGCTGGGGACAGGGCCCAGGGAGCACTGAAGCTTTCTTT.

The CDR3 DNA is TGTGCCAGCAGCTTGCGAGGGGGGGACACTGAAGCTTTCTTT. Translation gives CASSLRGGDTEAFF. The chain uses TRBV5-4 and TRBJ1-1; tentatively, D is TRBD1 (6 bases). This CDR3 has 14 residues. The germline V gene encodes CDR1 SGHNT and CDR2 YYREEE (reference sequence). Trimming cost V 1 base and J 3 bases, with 10 bases left between them.

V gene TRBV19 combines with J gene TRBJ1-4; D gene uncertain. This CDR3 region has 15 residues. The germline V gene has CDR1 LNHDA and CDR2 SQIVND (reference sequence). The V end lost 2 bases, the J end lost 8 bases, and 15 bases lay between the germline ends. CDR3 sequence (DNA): TGTGCCAGTAGTATAATGCCACAGAGAGAAGAAAAACTGTTTTTT. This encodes CASSIMPQREEKLFF. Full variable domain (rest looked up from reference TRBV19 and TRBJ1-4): DGGITQSPKYLFRKEGQNVTLSCEQNLNHDAMYWYRQDPGQGLRLIYYSQIVNDFQKGDIAEGYSVSREKKESFPLTVTSAQKNPTAFYLCASSIMPQREEKLFFGSGTQLSVL.

The CDR3 coding sequence is TGTGCCAGCAGGAACAGGGGAGTAAGTGGCTACACCTTC. It specifies CASRNRGVSGYTF. V gene TRBV6-5 combines with J gene TRBJ1-2; 7 bases align to TRBD1. Trimming removed 6 bases from V and 7 bases from J; junction bases left unmatched: 8. The germline gives CDR1 MNHEY, CDR2 SVGAGI. The CDR3 contains 13 residues.

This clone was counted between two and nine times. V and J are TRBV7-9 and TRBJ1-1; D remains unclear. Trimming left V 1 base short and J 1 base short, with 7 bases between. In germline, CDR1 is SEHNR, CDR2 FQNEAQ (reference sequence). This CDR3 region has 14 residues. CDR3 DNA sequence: TGTGCCAGCAGCTTAGGCACGAGGAACACTGAAGCTTTCTTT. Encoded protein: CASSLGTRNTEAFF.

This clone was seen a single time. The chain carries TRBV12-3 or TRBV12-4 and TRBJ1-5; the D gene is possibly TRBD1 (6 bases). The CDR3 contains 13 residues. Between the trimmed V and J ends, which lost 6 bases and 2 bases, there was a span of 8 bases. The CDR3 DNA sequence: TGTGCCAGCAGGGCAGGGGGCAATCAGCCCCAGCATTTT. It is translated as CASRAGGNQPQHF.